This T cell receptor (beta chain) was sequenced in a study of OX40 agonist ivuxolimab in advanced cancers. Across the whole study: Ivuxolimab doses were 0.01, 0.1, 0.3, 1.5, 3 or 10 mg/kg every 2 weeks. Therapy given before enrollment (anti-PD-1, anti-PD-L1 or anti-CTLA-4) was allowed, and over 35% had some. Overall study results and limits: The 0.1-3.0 mg/kg partial responders had among the lowest clonal expansion. CD8+ T cells were the subset that, on average, had more expanded clones than CD4+.

Points on this clone: Its matching antigen is unknown.

Method: immunoSEQ multiplex PCR; TCRdb's copy keeps in-frame clones and lacks some. The sample yields about 62,000 clones, roughly 85% seen once. J gave up 1 base and V 2 bases, and 6 bases lay outside the gene matches. This CDR3 has 16 amino acids. CDR1 is MNHEY and CDR2 is SMNVEV in the germline V gene (reference sequence). The material was CD4+ or CD8+ T cells sorted from blood, obtained in a trial of the OX40 agonist ivuxolimab. V usage is TRBV27 and J usage is TRBJ2-3; TRBD2 matches at 7 bases. The clonotype comes from an adult with an advanced solid tumor such as melanoma, head and neck, liver or kidney cancer. The CDR3 loop is CASSLGVGRGTDTQYF. The CDR3 bases are TGTGCCAGCAGTTTAGGAGTAGGGAGGGGCACAGATACGCAGTATTTT.